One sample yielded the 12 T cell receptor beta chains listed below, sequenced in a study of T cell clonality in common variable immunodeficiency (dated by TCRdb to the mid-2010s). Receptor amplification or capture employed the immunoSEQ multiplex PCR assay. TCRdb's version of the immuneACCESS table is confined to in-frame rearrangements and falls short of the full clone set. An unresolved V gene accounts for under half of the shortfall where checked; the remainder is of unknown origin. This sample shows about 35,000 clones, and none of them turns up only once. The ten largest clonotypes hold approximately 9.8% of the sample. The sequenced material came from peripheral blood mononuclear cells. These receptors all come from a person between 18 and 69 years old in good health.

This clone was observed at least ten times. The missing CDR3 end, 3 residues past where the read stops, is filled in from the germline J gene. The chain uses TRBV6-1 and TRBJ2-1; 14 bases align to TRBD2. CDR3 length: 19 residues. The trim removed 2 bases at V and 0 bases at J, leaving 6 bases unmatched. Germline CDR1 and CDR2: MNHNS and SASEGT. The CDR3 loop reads CASSEPRGTSGSSYNEQFF. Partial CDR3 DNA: TGTGCCAGCAGTGAACCGCGTGGGACTAGCGGGAGCTCCTACAATGAG.

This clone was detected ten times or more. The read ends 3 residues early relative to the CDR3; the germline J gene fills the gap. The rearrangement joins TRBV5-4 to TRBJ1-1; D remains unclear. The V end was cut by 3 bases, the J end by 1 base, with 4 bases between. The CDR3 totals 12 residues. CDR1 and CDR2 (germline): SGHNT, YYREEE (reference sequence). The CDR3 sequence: CASSSGNTEAFF. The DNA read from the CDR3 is TGTGCCAGCAGCTCAGGGAACACTGAA.

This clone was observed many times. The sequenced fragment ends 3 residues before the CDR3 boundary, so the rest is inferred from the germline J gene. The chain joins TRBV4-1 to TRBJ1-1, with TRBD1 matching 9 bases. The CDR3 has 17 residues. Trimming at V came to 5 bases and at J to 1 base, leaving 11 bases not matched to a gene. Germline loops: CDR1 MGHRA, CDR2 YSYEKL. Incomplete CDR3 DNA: TGCGCCAGCAGCTACCCAAGGGGACAGGGAGGGAACACTGAA. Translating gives CASSYPRGQGGNTE. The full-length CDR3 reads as CASSYPRGQGGNTEAFF.

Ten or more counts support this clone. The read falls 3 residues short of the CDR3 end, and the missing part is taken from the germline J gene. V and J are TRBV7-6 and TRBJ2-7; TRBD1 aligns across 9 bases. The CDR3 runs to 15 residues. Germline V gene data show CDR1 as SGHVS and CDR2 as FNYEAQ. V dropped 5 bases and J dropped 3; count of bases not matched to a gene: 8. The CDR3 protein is CASSITGGRGYEQYF. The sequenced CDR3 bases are TGTGCCAGCAGCATCACAGGGGGCAGGGGCTACGAG.

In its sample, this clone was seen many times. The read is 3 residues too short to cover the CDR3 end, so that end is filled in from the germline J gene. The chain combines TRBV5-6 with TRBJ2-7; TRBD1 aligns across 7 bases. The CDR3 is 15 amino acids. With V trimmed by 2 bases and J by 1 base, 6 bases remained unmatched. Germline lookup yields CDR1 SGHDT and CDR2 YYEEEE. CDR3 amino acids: CASSFGTDSSYEQYF. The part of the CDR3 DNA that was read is TGTGCCAGCAGCTTTGGGACAGATTCTTCCTACGAG.

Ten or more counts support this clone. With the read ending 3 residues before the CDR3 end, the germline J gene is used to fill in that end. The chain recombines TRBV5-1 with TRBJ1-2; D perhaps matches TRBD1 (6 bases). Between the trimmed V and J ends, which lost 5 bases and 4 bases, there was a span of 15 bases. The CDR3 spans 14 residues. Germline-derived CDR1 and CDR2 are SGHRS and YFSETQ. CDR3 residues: CASSQQGEGYGYTF. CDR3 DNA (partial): TGCGCCAGCAGTCAACAGGGTGAAGGCTATGGC.

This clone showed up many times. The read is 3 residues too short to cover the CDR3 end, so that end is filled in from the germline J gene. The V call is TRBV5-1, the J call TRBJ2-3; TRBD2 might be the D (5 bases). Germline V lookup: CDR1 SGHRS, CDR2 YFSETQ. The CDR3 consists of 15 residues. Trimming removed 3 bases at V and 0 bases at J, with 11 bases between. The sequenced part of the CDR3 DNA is TGCGCCAGCAGCTGGGAAGCGGTAAGCACAGATACG. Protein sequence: CASSWEAVSTDT. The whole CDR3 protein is CASSWEAVSTDTQYF.

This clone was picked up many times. The part of the CDR3 DNA that was read is TGTGCCAGCTCACCAGGAAAACAGAGGGGTACTAATGAAAAA. Encoded protein: CASSPGKQRGTNEK. The CDR3 in its entirety is CASSPGKQRGTNEKLFF. The rearrangement uses TRBV18 and TRBJ1-4; tentative D call: TRBD1 (5 bases). The CDR3 end lies 3 residues beyond the end of the read and is filled in from the germline J gene. V was pared by 2 bases and J by 2 bases, with 15 bases between. CDR1 and CDR2 from the germline V gene are KGHSH and LQKENI. The CDR3 sequence is 17 residues long.

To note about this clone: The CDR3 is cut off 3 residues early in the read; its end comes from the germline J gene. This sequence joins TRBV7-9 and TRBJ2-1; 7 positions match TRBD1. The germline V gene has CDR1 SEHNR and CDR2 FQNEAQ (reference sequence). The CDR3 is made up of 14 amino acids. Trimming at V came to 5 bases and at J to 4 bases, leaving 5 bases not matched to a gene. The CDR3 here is CASSKVTGYNEQFF. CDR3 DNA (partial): TGTGCCAGCAGCAAAGTGACAGGGTACAATGAG. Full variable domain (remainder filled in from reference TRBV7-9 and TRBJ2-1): DTGVSQNPRHKITKRGQNVTFRCDPISEHNRLYWYRQTLGQGPEFLTYFQNEAQLEKSRLLSDRFSAERPKGSFSTLEIQRTEQGDSAMYLCASSKVTGYNEQFFGPGTRLTVL.

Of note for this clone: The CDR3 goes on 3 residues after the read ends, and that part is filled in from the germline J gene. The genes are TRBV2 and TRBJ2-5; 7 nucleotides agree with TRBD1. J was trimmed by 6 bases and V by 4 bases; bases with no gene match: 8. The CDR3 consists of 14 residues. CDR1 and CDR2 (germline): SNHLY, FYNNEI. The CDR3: CASSVDRASKTQYF. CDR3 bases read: TGTGCCAGCAGTGTAGACAGGGCATCCAAGACC.

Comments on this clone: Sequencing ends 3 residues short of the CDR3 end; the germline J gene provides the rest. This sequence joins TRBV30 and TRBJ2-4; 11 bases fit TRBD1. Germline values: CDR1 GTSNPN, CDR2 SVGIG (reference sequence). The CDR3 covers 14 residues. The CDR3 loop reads CAWGQGAFNYGQYF. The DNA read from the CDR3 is TGTGCCTGGGGACAGGGGGCGTTTAACTATGGT.

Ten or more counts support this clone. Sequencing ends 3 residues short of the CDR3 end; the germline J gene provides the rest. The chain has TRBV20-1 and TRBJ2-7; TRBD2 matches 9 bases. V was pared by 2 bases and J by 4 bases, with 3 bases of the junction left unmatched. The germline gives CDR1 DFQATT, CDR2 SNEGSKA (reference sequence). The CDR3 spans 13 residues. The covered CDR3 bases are TGCAGTGCTAGACTAGCGGGGATATACGAG. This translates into CSARLAGIYE. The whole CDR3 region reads CSARLAGIYEQYF.